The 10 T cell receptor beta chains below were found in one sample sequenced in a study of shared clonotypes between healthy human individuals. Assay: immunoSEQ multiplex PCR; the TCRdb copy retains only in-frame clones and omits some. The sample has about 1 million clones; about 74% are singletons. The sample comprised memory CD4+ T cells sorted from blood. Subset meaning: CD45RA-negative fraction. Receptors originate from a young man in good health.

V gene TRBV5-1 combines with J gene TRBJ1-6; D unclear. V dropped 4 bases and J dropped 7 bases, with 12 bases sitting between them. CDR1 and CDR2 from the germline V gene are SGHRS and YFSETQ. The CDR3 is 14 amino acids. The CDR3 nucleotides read TGCGCCAGCAGCCCCGTGGGTTCGAATTCACCCCTCCACTTT. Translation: CASSPVGSNSPLHF.

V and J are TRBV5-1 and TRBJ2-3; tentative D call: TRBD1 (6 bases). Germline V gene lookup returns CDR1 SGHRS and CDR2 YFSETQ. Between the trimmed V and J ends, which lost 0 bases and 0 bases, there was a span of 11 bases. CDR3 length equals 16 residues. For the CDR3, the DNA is TGCGCCAGCAGCTTGGTACTTGGGGGCAGCACAGATACGCAGTATTTT. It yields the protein CASSLVLGGSTDTQYF.

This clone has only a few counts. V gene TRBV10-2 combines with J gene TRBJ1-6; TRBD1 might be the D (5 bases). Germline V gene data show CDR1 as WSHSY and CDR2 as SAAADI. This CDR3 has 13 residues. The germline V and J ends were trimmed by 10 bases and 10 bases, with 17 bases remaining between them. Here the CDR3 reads CATSVADRSPLHF. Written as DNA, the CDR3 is TGCGCCACCAGCGTAGCCGACAGATCACCCCTCCACTTT.

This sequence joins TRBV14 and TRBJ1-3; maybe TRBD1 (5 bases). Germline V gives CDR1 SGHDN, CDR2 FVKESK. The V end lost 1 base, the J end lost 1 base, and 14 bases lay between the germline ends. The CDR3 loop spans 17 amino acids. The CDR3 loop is CASSQAPQVFSGNTIYF. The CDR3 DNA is TGTGCCAGCAGCCAAGCCCCACAGGTCTTTTCTGGAAACACCATATATTTT.

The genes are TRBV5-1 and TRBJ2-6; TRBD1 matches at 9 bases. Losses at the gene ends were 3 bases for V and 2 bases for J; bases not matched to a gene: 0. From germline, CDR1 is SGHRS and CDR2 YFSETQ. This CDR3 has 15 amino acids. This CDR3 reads CASSWDRAGANVLTF. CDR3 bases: TGCGCCAGCAGCTGGGACAGGGCTGGGGCCAACGTCCTGACTTTC. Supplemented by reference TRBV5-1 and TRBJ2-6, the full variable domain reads KAGVTQTPRYLIKTRGQQVTLSCSPISGHRSVSWYQQTPGQGLQFLFEYFSETQRNKGNFPGRFSGRQFSNSRSEMNVSTLELGDSALYLCASSWDRAGANVLTFGAGSRLTVL.

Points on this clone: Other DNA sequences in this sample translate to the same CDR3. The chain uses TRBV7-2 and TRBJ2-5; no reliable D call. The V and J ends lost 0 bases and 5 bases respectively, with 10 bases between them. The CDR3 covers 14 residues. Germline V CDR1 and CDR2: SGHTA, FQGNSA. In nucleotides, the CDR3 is TGTGCCAGCAGCTTAGCCCCGGGCCGGGAGACCCAGTACTTC. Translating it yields CASSLAPGRETQYF.

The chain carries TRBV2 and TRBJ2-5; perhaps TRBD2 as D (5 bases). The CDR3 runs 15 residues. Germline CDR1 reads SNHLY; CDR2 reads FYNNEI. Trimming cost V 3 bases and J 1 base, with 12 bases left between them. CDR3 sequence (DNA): TGTGCCAGCAGTGATAGAGGGCGAGGCCAAGAGACCCAGTACTTC. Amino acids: CASSDRGRGQETQYF.

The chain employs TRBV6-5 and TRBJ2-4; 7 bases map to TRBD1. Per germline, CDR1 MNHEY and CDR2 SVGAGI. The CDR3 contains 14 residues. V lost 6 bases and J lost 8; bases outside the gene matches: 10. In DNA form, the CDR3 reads TGTGCCAGCAGGCCAGCAGGGGGAGTGGACATTCAGTACTTC. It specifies CASRPAGGVDIQYF.

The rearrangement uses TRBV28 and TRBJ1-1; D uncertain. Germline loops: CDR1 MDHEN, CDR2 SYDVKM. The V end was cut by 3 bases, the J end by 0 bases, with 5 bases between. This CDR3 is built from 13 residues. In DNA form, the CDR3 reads TGTGCCAGCAGTTTGGGCCTGAACACTGAAGCTTTCTTT. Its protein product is CASSLGLNTEAFF.

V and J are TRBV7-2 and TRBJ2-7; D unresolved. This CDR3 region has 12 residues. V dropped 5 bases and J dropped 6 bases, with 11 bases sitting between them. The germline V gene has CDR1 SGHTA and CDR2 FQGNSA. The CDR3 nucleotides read TGTGCCAGCAGCCAAAGTCCCCGCGAGCAGTACTTC. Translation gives CASSQSPREQYF.